The T cell receptor (beta chain) under discussion was sequenced for a study of blood T cell repertoires in COVID-19. Overall study context: Italy, Spain and the United States were the sources of the convalescent and acute COVID-19 samples. The analysed material was cDNA or gDNA that came from T cells, B-cell-depleted T cells, or PBMCs.

The CDR3 is 15 amino acids. V gave up 2 bases and J gave up 2 bases; unmatched junction bases: 5. The germline V gene has CDR1 LGHDT and CDR2 YNNKEL (reference sequence). In the source study's methods: Amplification from reference gene primers served as the basis for estimated nucleated cell counts. Some clones are missing from TCRdb's copy, which holds only in-frame ones; the method was immunoSEQ multiplex PCR. The DNA gave D and trimming, while V, J and clone size come from that table. Of roughly 59,000 clones detected, less than 85% appear once; the ten largest clones hold around a tenth. The sequencing input was peripheral blood. The TCR sequence derives from a human donor in a cohort sampled during active COVID-19. The V gene is TRBV3-1 (or the pseudogene TRBV3-2), the J gene TRBJ2-7; 8 bases agree with TRBD1. The CDR3 DNA is TGTGCCAGCAGCCAAAGAGGGACAGGTCCCTACGAGCAGTACTTC. Protein: CASSQRGTGPYEQYF.